The 2 T cell receptor beta chains in this list originate from one sample, sequenced in a study of Graves' ophthalmopathy and Graves' hyperthyroidism. For repertoire sequencing, the TCR beta CDR3 regions were amplified from RNA transcripts. HTBI-primed first-round RT-PCR preceded second-round multiplex PCR. TCRdb recomputed calls from the multiplex PCR reads with MiXCR, one row per CDR3 protein. The repertoire holds over a million distinct CDR3 sequences, with about 35% as singletons. The material sequenced was peripheral blood or thyroid tissue (not recorded which). All receptors come from an adult man with Graves' hyperthyroidism.

This chain links TRBV19 with TRBJ2-5; 8 bases are a match to TRBD1. Germline V gives CDR1 LNHDA, CDR2 SQIVND (reference sequence). The CDR3 spans 13 residues. The V gene end was trimmed by 9 bases and the J gene end by 5 bases; junction bases not matched to a gene: 8. The CDR3 DNA follows: TGTGCCAGCTCCTGGACAGGGCGGGAGACCCAGTACTTC. This gives the protein CASSWTGRETQYF.

The gene calls are TRBV4-3 and TRBJ1-4, with D maybe TRBD1 (5 bases). Germline CDR1 is LGHNA and CDR2 is YSLEER. CDR3 length: 14 residues. Trimming took 5 bases from V and 6 from J, leaving 13 bases between them. CDR3 bases: TGCGCCAGCAGCAGCCAGGGAGGGTATGAAAAACTGTTTTTT. It yields the protein CASSSQGGYEKLFF.